Given below is one TCR beta chain in context. These data come from a study of OX40 agonist ivuxolimab in advanced cancers. Assay used: immunoSEQ multiplex PCR; TCRdb lists only in-frame clones, some missing. Here the sample spans tens of thousands of clones, around nine tenths being singletons. Germline CDR1 is SEHNR and CDR2 is FQNEAQ (reference sequence). The CDR3 covers 16 residues. V gave up 5 bases and J gave up 1 base; unmatched junction bases: 5. The sequence came from an adult with an advanced solid tumor such as melanoma, head and neck, liver or kidney cancer. Sample: CD4+ or CD8+ T cells sorted from blood, taken in a trial of the OX40 agonist ivuxolimab. This chain links TRBV7-9 with TRBJ2-5, with TRBD1 matching over 12 bases. Here the CDR3 reads CASSHRDRGPQETQYF. Written as DNA, the CDR3 is TGTGCCAGCAGCCATCGGGACAGGGGGCCCCAAGAGACCCAGTACTTC.